These 4 T cell receptor beta chains came from one sample sequenced in a study of shared clonotypes between healthy human individuals. Produced via immunoSEQ multiplex PCR; TCRdb's table is partial and in-frame only. The sample lists a few million clones, 90% to 95% seen once, with around 0.14% in the top ten. Material for sequencing was naive CD4+ T cells sorted from blood. Documented subset: CD45RA+ positively selected. The source of these receptors is a man younger than 30 in good health.

The chain couples TRBV7-2 to TRBJ2-1; TRBD2 matches 8 bases. This CDR3 contains 16 residues. Unmatched junction bases numbered 7, after V lost 5 bases and J lost 1 base. Per germline, CDR1 SGHTA and CDR2 FQGNSA. CDR3 protein: CASSPLGRESYNEQFF. In DNA, the CDR3 is TGTGCCAGCAGCCCGCTCGGGAGGGAGTCCTACAATGAGCAGTTCTTC.

CDR3 DNA sequence: TGTGCCAGTAGTATAGTTCCCCTGACAGGGGACTATGGCTACACCTTC. Residues: CASSIVPLTGDYGYTF. The chain is built from TRBV19 and TRBJ1-2, with 8 bases identical to TRBD1. Germline lookup yields CDR1 LNHDA and CDR2 SQIVND (reference sequence). There are 16 residues in the CDR3. The V gene end was trimmed by 1 base and the J gene end by 3 bases; junction bases not matched to a gene: 7.

This chain links TRBV5-1 with TRBJ1-6, with 9 bases matching TRBD1. Germline CDR1 and CDR2: SGHRS and YFSETQ. Trimming removed 2 bases from V and 7 bases from J; junction bases left unmatched: 7. This CDR3 has 16 amino acids. Here the CDR3 DNA reads TGCGCCAGCAGCTTAACAGGGGGCGCGGGGAATTCACCCCTCCACTTT. Translation gives CASSLTGGAGNSPLHF. The complete variable domain, with remaining parts taken from reference TRBV5-1 and TRBJ1-6, reads KAGVTQTPRYLIKTRGQQVTLSCSPISGHRSVSWYQQTPGQGLQFLFEYFSETQRNKGNFPGRFSGRQFSNSRSEMNVSTLELGDSALYLCASSLTGGAGNSPLHFGNGTRLTVT.

The chain joins TRBV18 to TRBJ1-3; tentatively, D is TRBD1 (6 bases). Germline CDR1 is KGHSH and CDR2 is LQKENI. The CDR3 loop spans 15 amino acids. Trimming removed 2 bases from V and 2 bases from J, with 10 bases in between. The CDR3 sequence is CASSPGRTAGNTIYF. The CDR3 DNA reads as TGTGCCAGCTCACCAGGAAGGACAGCTGGAAACACCATATATTTT.